This T cell receptor beta chain was recovered during a study of T cell responses to AZD1222 COVID-19 vaccine. General study findings and limits: White British people made up most donors, females outnumbered males, and clonal diversity was possibly underestimated.

Profiled with immunoSEQ multiplex PCR; TCRdb holds only in-frame clones, not every one. Of roughly 120,000 clones in the sample, roughly nine tenths were seen once. V lost 2 bases and J 7 bases, leaving 15 bases between the germline ends. The CDR3 totals 14 residues. Germline V gives CDR1 SQVTM, CDR2 ANQGSEA. In regard to this clone: Its target is unknown.

The chain carries TRBV29-1 and TRBJ1-5; the D gene is possibly TRBD1 (6 bases). The input for sequencing was peripheral blood, taken on day 0 of AZD1222 vaccination. The receptor's source is an adult in good health. In DNA form, the CDR3 reads TGCAGCGTTGAAATCGGGTCAGGGGACCAGCCCCAGCATTTT. Translating gives CSVEIGSGDQPQHF.